This T cell receptor (beta chain) was identified during a study of cytomegalovirus exposure and HLA in healthy donors (dated by TCRdb to 2016 to 2017). Background for the entire study: An earlier analysis of several hundred of the donors reported 250 to 350 Gb of sequence data and 100 million to 130 million unique TCR beta sequences from 190 million or so T cells. An early release that covered roughly 600 HLA-typed donors contained around 330 gigabases of sequencing data and roughly 84 million unique TCR sequences. Of the roughly 410 genotyped donors, over 80% were placed in the genetic ancestry cluster associated with self-reported Caucasian donors. The aim of the study was to test whether cataloging public T cell receptors could identify signatures of past pathogen exposure. The study profiled the T cell repertoires of some 610 subjects by immunosequencing and related them to cytomegalovirus serostatus. A separate validation cohort of over a hundred different subjects was used in addition to the roughly 640-subject first cohort. The study combined high-throughput TCR immunosequencing, statistical association of individual TCRs with disease status, and machine learning to predict cytomegalovirus infection status. A later analysis re-examined previously published TCR beta repertoires from roughly 650 donors and added high-resolution HLA genotyping to investigate patterns of TCR occurrence. Rather than drawing on any new phenotypic data, the later analysis identified candidate immune exposures from TCR beta sequences and the way those sequences occurred across donors. In an earlier analysis of around 540 of the donors, high-throughput TCR beta sequencing was used to judge whether each TCR beta V gene segment behaved as functional or pseudogenic. Donor age, sex, ethnicity and CMV serostatus were compiled together with the repertoire data. A later genetic analysis took genome-wide SNP genotypes for 398 of the 666 donors and used that subset as a discovery cohort. All discovery cohort repertoires had been generated using a single sequencing platform. HLA typing included class I and class II loci at four-digit resolution. Typing coverage varied by locus: roughly 629-630 donors for A, B, C, DRB1 and DQB1; approximately 520 for DQA1; about 600 for DPA1; some 470 for DPB1. Because of strong linkage in the cohort, roughly five DR-DQ haplotypes were treated as single units for association and clustering. Across 398 genotyped donors of the cohort, an average of about 200,000 unique TCR beta nucleotide sequences per donor were sequenced, and approximately 19% of those sequences were non-productive. Paper-wide results and their limitations: A group of highly shared sequence variants was considered likely to be a technical artifact of the sequencing pipeline. A later analysis found that TCR association rates varied across HLA loci, with DRB1 alleles showing the most associated TCRs and HLA-C alleles the fewest. The authors suggested that the approach could potentially be generalized to other disease states and immunological phenotypes. The study listed 150 to 200 TCR beta chains as associated with cytomegalovirus. A further reported finding was that TCR beta sequences accurately predicted the HLA-A and HLA-B alleles for most subjects in the first cohort. An association between a missense DCLRE1C variant and V-gene and J-gene trimming of TCR beta chains was found in a later genetic analysis and replicated in an independent cohort. Compared with the roughly 710-donor mean, donors in an Asian-associated ancestry cluster had fewer N-insertions in productive TCRs, according to a later genetic analysis. According to a later analysis, parvovirus B19, influenza, CMV and Epstein-Barr virus appeared linked to several top co-occurrence clusters. In a later analysis, HLA-associated TCR beta chains were found to be more clonally expanded and to have lower generation probabilities than equally common non-associated chains. Correlated functional status among segregating V segments might reflect linkage disequilibrium, but an unknown experimental factor could not be ruled out. The cohort was sequenced for TCR beta chains only, and without alpha or paired-chain data the features that could be detected were limited. In a later analysis, most CMV-associated TCR beta chains were found to appear HLA-restricted, with HLA associations seemingly driven largely by CMV exposure. For the cohort, immune exposure information was limited to CMV serostatus. Because the 87-base-pair reads could not distinguish some IMGT-functional V segments, including TRBV6-2 and TRBV6-3, those segments were excluded. When HLA alleles, especially DR and DQ, strongly co-occurred, attributing TCR associations to individual alleles was difficult. In vitro tests confirmed that a few of the cytomegalovirus-associated TCR beta chains recognize cytomegalovirus antigens. Broadly in line with IMGT annotations, most TCR beta V segments showed up in productive rearrangements about 87% or about 30% of the time in an earlier analysis of approximately 640 of the donors. Presence/absence analyses assumed roughly uniform sequencing depth across donors, an assumption that may not hold. Cytomegalovirus status was reported to be diagnosed by the classifier with high specificity and sensitivity in both the original and validation cohorts. Because some donors lacked HLA typing at each locus, the association tests relied only on the typed subset. A later analysis associated about 17,000 TCR beta sequences with specific HLA alleles at a false discovery rate of 0.05. Because counts were too low, 15 to 20 rarely observed V segments, including chromosome 9 orphons, were left out of the earlier analysis of a few hundred of the donors. Most TCR sequences were observed very rarely across donors, whereas some public TCRs were present in many individuals.

From V the trimming removes 0 bases and from J it removes 6 bases, while the gene matches leave 7 bases of the junction unaccounted for. The CDR3 goes from the cysteine to the phenylalanine over 17 residues. Left in the record is the CDR3 DNA by itself, 51 bases read in frame from the first base. Taken from the germline V gene, the CDR1 and CDR2 loops are SGHRS and YFSETQ. The cohort comprised some 700 healthy bone marrow donors. At the time of sampling, every cohort member was nominally healthy, though immune exposures that went unrecorded were likely present. The donor was CMV seronegative and belonged to the group of around 400 seronegative cohort members. A peripheral blood sample was collected from each donor, and TCR beta sequencing was performed on peripheral blood mononuclear cells. The Qiagen DNeasy Blood Extraction Kit was used to extract genomic DNA from the blood cell samples. Receptors were amplified or captured by the immunoSEQ multiplex PCR assay. For the multiplex PCR, a mixture combining 60 forward primers for TCR Vbeta segments and 13 reverse primers for TCR Jbeta segments was used. Amplification of the CDR3 region of rearranged TCR beta genes was performed with a multiplex PCR assay on genomic DNA. The Illumina HiSeq System was used to sequence the amplified TCR beta libraries as 87-base-pair reads. The source study handled its data this way. In a later analysis, around 80 million unique TCR beta chains were counted across the 500 to 850 repertoires, and around 10 million of these chains were shared by at least two donors. Raw reads were error-corrected and collapsed into unique sequences by a nearest-neighbor algorithm in which closely related sequences were merged to remove PCR and sequencing errors. To assign V, D and J gene segments, CDR3 sequences were aligned to IMGT reference sequences. For a sequence to be retained, a match of at least six nucleotides was required to both a V gene segment and a J gene segment. A rearrangement was called productive if the CDR3 had no stop codons and remained in frame with V and J, and every other rearrangement was called non-productive. CDR3 was defined according to IMGT convention as the region running from the second conserved V-encoded cysteine to the conserved J-encoded phenylalanine. In an earlier analysis of approximately 500 of the donors, sequences lacking an unambiguous match to a single V gene segment were excluded. An earlier analysis of several hundred of the donors called V segments functional above 56.7% productive rearrangements and segregating when the between-donor standard deviation exceeded 5%. A statistical classification framework was built for diagnosing cytomegalovirus status from the catalog of TCR beta chain sequences. V and J gene assignment, in a later analysis, came from comparing TCR nucleotide sequences with IMGT/GENE-DB human TR gene sequences. The TCRdist pipeline was used in a later analysis to assign CDR3 sequences and most-parsimonious VDJ recombination scenarios. In a later analysis, each TCR beta chain was defined by its CDR3 amino acid sequence together with its V-gene family, and reads without a unique V-gene family were excluded. In a later analysis, approximately 640 highly shared, low-generation-probability nucleotide sequences were removed to address suspected cross-contamination and a sequencing artifact. For each public chain, a later analysis derived a clonal expansion index from normalized ranks of inferred template counts within each repertoire. In a later analysis, generation probabilities were computed using a VDJ recombination model fitted to out-of-frame rearrangements, and the results were checked against IGoR. In a later analysis, TCR-TCR, TCR-HLA and TCR-CMV co-occurrence was scored with hypergeometric tests, and a repertoire-size bias correction was applied to TCR pairs. False discovery rates were estimated in a later analysis by permuting HLA or CMV assignments 20 times. A later analysis grouped co-occurring TCRs with DBSCAN, adding TCRdist sequence similarity when clustering within HLA-allele-positive subsets. Repertoires with fewer than 30,000 or more than 120,000 public chains, plus five repertoires with anomalous nucleotide sharing, were excluded from co-occurrence clustering. TCRdb took over this immuneACCESS table, retaining in-frame rearrangements with V and J assigned. Such tables are incomplete; in checked studies, under half of the missing clones stem from an unresolved V gene, and the remainder is unexplained. That table supplies the V and J calls and clone size; D and trimming were determined from the DNA. In this sample the table shows some 80,000 clones, more than 60% of which occur a single time. Of the sample, 1.6% is held by the ten largest clones.

In the case of this clone: The antigen this receptor binds is unknown. No clone much larger than this one lies a single base away; base qualities are absent.

Specimen: PBMCs. The chain uses TRBV5-1 and TRBJ2-1; TRBD2 aligns with 12 central bases. The receptor comes from a man in his forties in good health and CMV-seronegative. CDR3 protein: CASSLGPTSGSSNEQFF. The bases read TGCGCCAGCAGCTTGGGACCGACTAGCGGGAGTAGCAATGAGCAGTTCTTC.